What follows are 19 T cell receptor beta chains derived from one specimen sequenced in a study of blood T cell repertoires in COVID-19. The method was immunoSEQ multiplex PCR; TCRdb's version includes in-frame clones alone and lacks a portion of them. The profile shows about 200,000 clones, more than 75% of them singletons. The specimen was PBMCs or T cells enriched from blood (not recorded which). All receptors come from a man in his forties or fifties with acute COVID-19.

The rearrangement uses TRBV4-1 and TRBJ1-2, with D unclear. This CDR3 is 14 amino acids long. Germline CDR1 MGHRA, CDR2 YSYEKL. V lost 2 bases and J 7 bases, leaving 14 bases between the germline ends. In nucleotides, the CDR3 is TGCGCCAGCAGCCAACCTAGGGAGAGACGTGGCTACACCTTC. This translates into CASSQPRERRGYTF.

This clone was seen once. The chain is built from TRBV30 and TRBJ2-2; D is undetermined. Between the trimmed V and J ends, which lost 3 bases and 7 bases, there was a span of 12 bases. The CDR3 runs 13 residues. CDR1 is GTSNPN and CDR2 is SVGIG in the germline V gene (reference sequence). CDR3 sequence reads: CAWSGSGFGELFF. In DNA form, the CDR3 reads TGTGCCTGGAGCGGCTCAGGTTTCGGGGAGCTGTTTTTT. The variable domain in full, completed from reference TRBV30 and TRBJ2-2, reads SQTIHQWPATLVQPVGSPLSLECTVEGTSNPNLYWYRQAAGRGLQLLFYSVGIGQISSEVPQNLSASRPQDRQFILSSKKLLLSDSGFYLCAWSGSGFGELFFGEGSRLTVL.

The V gene is TRBV7-9, the J gene TRBJ1-1; D possibly corresponds to TRBD1 (5 bases). From germline, CDR1 is SEHNR and CDR2 FQNEAQ (reference sequence). Trimming pared 5 bases from V and 5 bases from J, leaving 18 bases between. This CDR3 has 15 residues. The CDR3 DNA is TGTGCCAGCAGCCTTGATCTGGGGGGAAGAACTGAAGCTTTCTTT. As protein: CASSLDLGGRTEAFF.

The CDR3 DNA follows: TGTGCCAGCAGCTTGTACAGGGAGGGCTATGGCTACACCTTC. Protein product: CASSLYREGYGYTF. J is TRBJ1-2 and V is TRBV5-6; possible D gene TRBD1, 6 bases. The V gene lost 1 base and the J gene lost 4 bases, with 11 bases spanning the gap. The germline V gene has CDR1 SGHDT and CDR2 YYEEEE. This CDR3 is built from 14 residues.

The rearrangement links TRBV19 to TRBJ1-1, with TRBD1 as a possible D gene (6 bases). CDR3 length: 14 residues. Trimming stripped 8 bases from V and 3 bases from J, with 16 bases between. From germline, CDR1 is LNHDA and CDR2 SQIVND (reference sequence). CDR3 in amino acids: CASGTQGTYTEAFF. The CDR3 coding sequence is TGTGCCAGTGGGACCCAGGGGACCTACACTGAAGCTTTCTTT.

This chain links TRBV5-1 with TRBJ2-1; TRBD2 might be the D (6 bases). The CDR3 length is 14 residues. Trimming took 5 bases from V and 4 from J, leaving 13 bases between them. Germline V gives CDR1 SGHRS, CDR2 YFSETQ. The DNA for the CDR3 is TGCGCCAGCAGTCTAGCGACCTCGTACAATGAGCAGTTCTTC. Amino acids: CASSLATSYNEQFF.

The gene calls are TRBV11-2 and TRBJ1-6; D not certain. Trimming cost V 1 base and J 0 bases, with 7 bases left between them. This CDR3 is built from 16 residues. Germline V gene lookup returns CDR1 SGHAT and CDR2 FQNNGV. The DNA for the CDR3 is TGTGCCAGCAGCTTAGCCGGGAGCTCCTATAATTCACCCCTCCACTTT. Its protein is CASSLAGSSYNSPLHF.

This rearrangement joins TRBV5-1 to TRBJ1-1; 10 nucleotides agree with TRBD1. Germline V lookup: CDR1 SGHRS, CDR2 YFSETQ. Unmatched junction bases numbered 1, after V lost 4 bases and J lost 1 base. The CDR3 has 14 residues. CDR3 residues: CASSGQGGNTEAFF. CDR3 nucleotide sequence: TGCGCCAGCAGCGGACAGGGGGGGAACACTGAAGCTTTCTTT.

The genes are TRBV19 and TRBJ2-7; 9 nucleotides align to TRBD1. CDR1 LNHDA and CDR2 SQIVND come from the germline V gene (reference sequence). The CDR3 extends over 13 amino acids. Trimming removed 4 bases from V and 5 bases from J; junction bases left unmatched: 3. The CDR3 DNA sequence: TGTGCCAGTAGTAGGACAGGGGTCGACGAGCAGTACTTC. Its protein product is CASSRTGVDEQYF.

This clone has only one observation. The rearrangement joins TRBV29-1 to TRBJ2-3, with D unclear. The CDR3 length is 11 residues. Trimming shortened V by 6 bases and J by 5 bases, and 9 bases separated the two germline ends. The germline V gene has CDR1 SQVTM and CDR2 ANQGSEA. In DNA, the CDR3 is TGCAGCGTCCGAGAGGTAGATACGCAGTATTTT. Its translation is CSVREVDTQYF.

The chain couples TRBV27 to TRBJ2-6, with D unresolved. CDR3 size: 14 residues. Trimming stripped 2 bases from V and 1 base from J, with 3 bases between. The germline V gene has CDR1 MNHEY and CDR2 SMNVEV (reference sequence). The CDR3 loop reads CASSLQSGANVLTF. The CDR3 DNA sequence: TGTGCCAGCAGTTTACAGTCTGGGGCCAACGTCCTGACTTTC.

The V and J genes are TRBV5-4 and TRBJ2-5, with D perhaps matching TRBD1 (5 bases). This CDR3 contains 15 residues. Trimming shortened V by 4 bases and J by 3 bases, and 16 bases separated the two germline ends. Germline assignment: CDR1 SGHNT and CDR2 YYREEE (reference sequence). CDR3 region: CASSGAPRGEETQYF. In DNA, the CDR3 is TGTGCCAGCAGCGGGGCCCCGCGAGGAGAAGAGACCCAGTACTTC.

The chain couples TRBV9 to TRBJ2-7; 10 bases line up with TRBD2. The germline gives CDR1 SGDLS, CDR2 YYNGEE. Trimming took 0 bases from V and 3 from J; bases not matched to a gene: 12. The CDR3 loop spans 18 amino acids. CDR3 nucleotide sequence: TGTGCCAGCAGCGTAGCGTTTGCTAGCGGGAGATTCGACTACGAGCAGTACTTC. Protein sequence: CASSVAFASGRFDYEQYF.

This clone was counted a few times. The chain carries TRBV5-1 and TRBJ2-7, with 7 bases aligning to TRBD2. Germline-derived CDR1 and CDR2 are SGHRS and YFSETQ. V shed 4 bases and J 6 bases; nucleotides not matched to a gene: 16. The CDR3 is made up of 16 amino acids. The CDR3 spells CASSGTIAGGISEQYF. CDR3 DNA: TGCGCCAGCAGCGGAACAATAGCGGGCGGTATTAGCGAGCAGTACTTC. Complete variable domain (other parts from reference TRBV5-1 and TRBJ2-7): KAGVTQTPRYLIKTRGQQVTLSCSPISGHRSVSWYQQTPGQGLQFLFEYFSETQRNKGNFPGRFSGRQFSNSRSEMNVSTLELGDSALYLCASSGTIAGGISEQYFGPGTRLTVT.

This clone was detected only once. This rearrangement joins TRBV28 to TRBJ1-2; 8 bases are shared with TRBD1. Germline V CDR1 and CDR2: MDHEN, SYDVKM. The V segment lost 8 bases and the J segment 1 base; nucleotides outside the gene matches: 9. There are 15 residues in the CDR3. Written as DNA, the CDR3 is TGTGCCAGCCTCGTCGGGACAGGTTTTAACTATGGCTACACCTTC. It yields the protein CASLVGTGFNYGYTF.

The V and J genes are TRBV5-1 and TRBJ1-1; TRBD1 matches 12 bases. Germline V gene sequence: CDR1 SGHRS, CDR2 YFSETQ. This CDR3 is 15 amino acids long. After removal of 3 bases from V and 6 bases from J, the junction contained 6 bases not matched to a gene. The CDR3 protein is CASSWGTGGSSEAFF. Written as DNA, the CDR3 is TGCGCCAGCAGCTGGGGGACAGGGGGCAGCTCTGAAGCTTTCTTT.

The chain couples TRBV7-2 to TRBJ2-7, with 9 nucleotides matching TRBD1. J gave up 4 bases and V 5 bases, and 12 bases lay outside the gene matches. The CDR3 length is 16 residues. Germline V gene sequence: CDR1 SGHTA, CDR2 FQGNSA. The CDR3 sequence: CASSPTVGQGTYEQYF. CDR3 in DNA: TGTGCCAGCAGCCCTACCGTAGGACAGGGGACTTACGAGCAGTACTTC. Drawing the rest from reference TRBV7-2 and TRBJ2-7, the complete variable domain is GAGVSQSPSNKVTEKGKDVELRCDPISGHTALYWYRQSLGQGLEFLIYFQGNSAPDKSGLPSDRFSAERTGGSVSTLTIQRTQQEDSAVYLCASSPTVGQGTYEQYFGPGTRLTVT.

J is TRBJ2-1 and V is TRBV5-1; 9 nucleotides align to TRBD2. Germline CDR1 and CDR2: SGHRS and YFSETQ. V shed 1 base and J 7 bases; nucleotides not matched to a gene: 3. The CDR3 length is 14 residues. For the CDR3, the DNA is TGCGCCAGCAGCTTGCAAACTAGCGGGAATGAGCAGTTCTTC. Encoded protein: CASSLQTSGNEQFF.

The chain couples TRBV18 to TRBJ1-1; D is uncertain. The ends were cut back, 2 bases at V and 0 bases at J, with 13 bases in the middle. Germline assignment: CDR1 KGHSH and CDR2 LQKENI. The CDR3 totals 16 residues. CDR3 loop: CASSPSVGSLNTEAFF. In nucleotides, the CDR3 is TGTGCCAGCTCACCATCCGTAGGGAGCCTGAACACTGAAGCTTTCTTT.